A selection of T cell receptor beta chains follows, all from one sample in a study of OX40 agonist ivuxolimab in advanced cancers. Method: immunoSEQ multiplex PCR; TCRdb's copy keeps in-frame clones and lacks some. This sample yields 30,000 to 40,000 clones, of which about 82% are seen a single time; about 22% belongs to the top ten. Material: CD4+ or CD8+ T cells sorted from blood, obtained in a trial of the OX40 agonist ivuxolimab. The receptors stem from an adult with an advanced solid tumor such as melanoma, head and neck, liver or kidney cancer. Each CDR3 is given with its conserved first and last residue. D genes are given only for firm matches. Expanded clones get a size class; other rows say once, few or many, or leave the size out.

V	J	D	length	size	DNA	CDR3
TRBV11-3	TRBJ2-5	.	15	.	TGTGCCAGCAGCCGCAGGGGTGATGGCCAAGAGACCCAGTACTTC	CASSRRGDGQETQYF
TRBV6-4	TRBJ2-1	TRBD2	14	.	TGTGCCAGCAGTCGGGGGGGTGATTACAATGAGCAGTTCTTC	CASSRGGDYNEQFF
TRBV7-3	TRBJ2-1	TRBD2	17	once	TGTGCCAGCAGCTTACTAGCGGGAGGGTCCACAGGGAATGAGCAGTTCTTC	CASSLLAGGSTGNEQFF
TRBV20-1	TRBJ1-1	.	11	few	TGCAGTGCTACCGGGGACTACGAAGCTTTCTTT	CSATGDYEAFF
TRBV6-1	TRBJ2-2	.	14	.	TGTGCCAGCAGTGAATCTGGGTGGACCGGGGAGCTGTTTTTT	CASSESGWTGELFF
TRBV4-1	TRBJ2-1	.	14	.	TGCGCCAGCAGCCGGGAGCAGGGAAATGTTGAGCAGTTCTTC	CASSREQGNVEQFF
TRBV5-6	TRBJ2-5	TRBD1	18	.	TGTGCCAGCAGCTTGGGAGTTGGACAGGGCTTCACTAGGGAGACCCAGTACTTC	CASSLGVGQGFTRETQYF
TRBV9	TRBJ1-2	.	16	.	TGTGCCAGCAGCCCTTTTCCAAGCCAAAACCACTATGGCTACACCTTC	CASSPFPSQNHYGYTF
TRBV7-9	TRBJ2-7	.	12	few	TGTGCCAGCAGCTCGACACCGTACGAGCAGTACTTC	CASSSTPYEQYF
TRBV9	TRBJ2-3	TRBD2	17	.	TGTGCCAGCAGCGTAGCTCAGGGACTAGACCTCACAGATACGCAGTATTTT	CASSVAQGLDLTDTQYF
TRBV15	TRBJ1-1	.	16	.	TGTGCCACCAGCAGAGAGCGGGGAACGGGGAACACTGAAGCTTTCTTT	CATSRERGTGNTEAFF
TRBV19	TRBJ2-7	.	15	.	TGTGCCAGTAGTCCATGGACGGGGAGCTCCTACGAGCAGTACTTC	CASSPWTGSSYEQYF
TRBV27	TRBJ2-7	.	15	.	TGTGCCAGCAGTTTAGGGCTGGGCAGCTCCTACGAGCAGTACTTC	CASSLGLGSSYEQYF
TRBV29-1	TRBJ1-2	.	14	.	TGCAGCGCCTCGGGGGGTGAGGTGGGCTATGGCTACACCTTC	CSASGGEVGYGYTF
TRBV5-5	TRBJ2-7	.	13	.	TGTGCCAGCAGTTATCGGGACGGTTACGAGCAGTACTTC	CASSYRDGYEQYF
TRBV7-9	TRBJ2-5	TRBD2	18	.	TGTGCCAGCAGCGCTGGGACTAGCGGGGGACCGAAAAAAGAGACCCAGTACTTC	CASSAGTSGGPKKETQYF
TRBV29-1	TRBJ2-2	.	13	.	TGCAGCGTTGAAGAGGGGAACACCGGGGAGCTGTTTTTT	CSVEEGNTGELFF
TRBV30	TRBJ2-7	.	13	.	TGTGCCTGGAGTCCAGCGAGCGGCTACGAGCAGTACTTC	CAWSPASGYEQYF
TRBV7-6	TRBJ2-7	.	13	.	TGTGCCAGCAGCTTAGGAGGTCTGGGCGAGCAGTACTTC	CASSLGGLGEQYF
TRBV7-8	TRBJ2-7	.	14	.	TGTGCCAGCAGCGCCAGTACAGGGATCTACGAGCAGTACTTC	CASSASTGIYEQYF
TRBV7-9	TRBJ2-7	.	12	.	TGTGCCAGCAGCCCCTCAGGGGACGAGCAGTACTTC	CASSPSGDEQYF
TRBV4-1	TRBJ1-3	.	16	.	TGCGCCAGCAGCCAAGGCCCAGGGATCTCTGGAAACACCATATATTTT	CASSQGPGISGNTIYF
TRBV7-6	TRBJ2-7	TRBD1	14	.	TGTGCCAGCAGCGTAGGACAGGGCGTCAACGAGCAGTACTTC	CASSVGQGVNEQYF
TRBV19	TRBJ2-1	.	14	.	TGTGCCAGTAGTCCCGGGACGCACTACAATGAGCAGTTCTTC	CASSPGTHYNEQFF
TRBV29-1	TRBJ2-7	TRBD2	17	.	TGCAGCGTTGAAAGCCCTAGCGGGAGGGCCCTCCCCTACGAGCAGTACTTC	CSVESPSGRALPYEQYF
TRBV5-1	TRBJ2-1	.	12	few	TGCGCCAGCACCTCGGCTAACAATGAGCAGTTCTTC	CASTSANNEQFF
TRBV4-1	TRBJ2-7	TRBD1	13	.	TGCGCCAGCAGCCAAGACAGGGGGTGGGAGCAGTACTTC	CASSQDRGWEQYF
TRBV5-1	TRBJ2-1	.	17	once	TGCGCCAGCAGCCCGGAAGGCTATTCGAGCTCCTACAATGAGCAGTTCTTC	CASSPEGYSSSYNEQFF
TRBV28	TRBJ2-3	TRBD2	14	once	TGTGCCAGCAGTGACCGGGAGGGGCCGGATACGCAGTATTTT	CASSDREGPDTQYF
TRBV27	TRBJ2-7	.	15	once	TGTGCCAGCAGGTCCGCACAGGGATTATCGGGAGAGCAGTACTTC	CASRSAQGLSGEQYF
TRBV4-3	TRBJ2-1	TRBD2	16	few	TGCGCCAGCAGCCCGTCGGGACTAGCGGGGGGCAGGGAGCAGTTCTTC	CASSPSGLAGGREQFF
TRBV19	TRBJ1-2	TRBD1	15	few	TGTGCCAGTAGTCCTACAGGGGCATCGGACTATGGCTACACCTTC	CASSPTGASDYGYTF
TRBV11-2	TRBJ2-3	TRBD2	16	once	TGTGCCAGCAGCTCCTGGGGGGGTAGCAGCCCAGATACGCAGTATTTT	CASSSWGGSSPDTQYF
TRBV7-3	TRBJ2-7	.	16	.	TGTGCCAGCAGCTTAGCGACTTCCCCAGGGGGGTACGAGCAGTACTTC	CASSLATSPGGYEQYF
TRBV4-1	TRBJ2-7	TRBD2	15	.	TGCGCCAGCAGCCCATCTACGGGGGGTGGGTACGAGCAGTACTTC	CASSPSTGGGYEQYF
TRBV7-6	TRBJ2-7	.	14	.	TGTGCCAGCAGCTTCTTTCCGGGTTTCCACGAGCAGTACTTC	CASSFFPGFHEQYF
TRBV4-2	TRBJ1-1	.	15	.	TGTGCCAGCAGTCCCGGCAGGTGGCGGGGTACTGAAGCTTTCTTT	CASSPGRWRGTEAFF
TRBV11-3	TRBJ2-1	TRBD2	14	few	TGTGCCAGCAGTTTGACTAGCGGGAGTAATGAGCAGTTCTTC	CASSLTSGSNEQFF
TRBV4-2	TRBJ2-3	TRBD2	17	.	TGTGCCAGCAGCCAAGGTCGGGGCGGGGGGGCCTCGGATACGCAGTATTTT	CASSQGRGGGASDTQYF
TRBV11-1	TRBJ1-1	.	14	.	TGTGCCAGCAGCTTAGATTTCCGGTACACTGAAGCTTTCTTT	CASSLDFRYTEAFF
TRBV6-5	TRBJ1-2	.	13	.	TGTGCCAGCAGTTACGCGACTTTCTATGGCTACACCTTC	CASSYATFYGYTF
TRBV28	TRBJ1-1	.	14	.	TGTGCCAGCAGATTCGCTGGGGCCGGGACTGAAGCTTTCTTT	CASRFAGAGTEAFF
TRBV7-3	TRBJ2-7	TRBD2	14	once	TGTGCCAGCAGCCGTCGGGGGGGGCCCGAGGAGCAGTACTTC	CASSRRGGPEEQYF
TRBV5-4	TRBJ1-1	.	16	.	TGTGCCAGCAGCTTGGAAGTTTCGTATGTGAACACTGAAGCTTTCTTT	CASSLEVSYVNTEAFF
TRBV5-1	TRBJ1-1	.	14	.	TGCGCCAGCAGCTTCCGGGACCTAAACACTGAAGCTTTCTTT	CASSFRDLNTEAFF
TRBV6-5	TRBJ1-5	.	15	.	TGTGCCAGCAGTTACTCGAAAAGTCATCTTCAGCCCCAGCATTTT	CASSYSKSHLQPQHF
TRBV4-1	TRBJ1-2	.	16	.	TGCGCCAGCAGCAACCGGTCCCCGGACAGCGACTATGGCTACACCTTC	CASSNRSPDSDYGYTF
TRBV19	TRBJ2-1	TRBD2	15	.	TGTGCCAGTAGTTACACTAGCGGGAGTGTCAATGAGCAGTTCTTC	CASSYTSGSVNEQFF
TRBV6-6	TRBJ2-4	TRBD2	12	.	TGTGCCAGCAGTTACAGGGCGGGGGAACAGTACTTC	CASSYRAGEQYF
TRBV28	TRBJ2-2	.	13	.	TGTGCCAGCAGTTTAGGGTACACCGGGGAGCTGTTTTTT	CASSLGYTGELFF